The subject of this entry is one T cell receptor beta chain. Those enrolled in Seattle joined during active infection and were followed longitudinally afterward. The sample is drawn from a study of blood T cell repertoires in COVID-19. For the study at large: The United States, Italy and Spain provided the acute and convalescent COVID-19 samples. The cDNA or gDNA used as material had been derived from T cells, B-cell-depleted T cells, or PBMCs.

In the authors' methods: Using reference gene primer amplification, nucleated cell counts were estimated. TCRdb's table, derived via immunoSEQ multiplex PCR, lists solely in-frame clones and lacks some. The V and J calls and clone size come from that table; D and trimming were worked out from the DNA. The sample contains roughly 38,000 clones, 80% to 85% of which appear only once. The CDR3 spans 18 residues. With 0 bases removed from V and 2 bases from J, the gap between germline ends came to 20 bases. CDR1 and CDR2 (germline): KGHSH, LQKENI. Sequenced input: peripheral blood. V and J are TRBV18 and TRBJ2-7, with D possibly being TRBD2 (6 bases). This TCR came from a man aged 60 to 75 with COVID-19, enrolled during active disease. The CDR3 loop reads CASSPPNRGGTVPYEQYF. CDR3 DNA: TGTGCCAGCTCACCACCGAACCGAGGCGGGACTGTGCCCTACGAGCAGTACTTC.